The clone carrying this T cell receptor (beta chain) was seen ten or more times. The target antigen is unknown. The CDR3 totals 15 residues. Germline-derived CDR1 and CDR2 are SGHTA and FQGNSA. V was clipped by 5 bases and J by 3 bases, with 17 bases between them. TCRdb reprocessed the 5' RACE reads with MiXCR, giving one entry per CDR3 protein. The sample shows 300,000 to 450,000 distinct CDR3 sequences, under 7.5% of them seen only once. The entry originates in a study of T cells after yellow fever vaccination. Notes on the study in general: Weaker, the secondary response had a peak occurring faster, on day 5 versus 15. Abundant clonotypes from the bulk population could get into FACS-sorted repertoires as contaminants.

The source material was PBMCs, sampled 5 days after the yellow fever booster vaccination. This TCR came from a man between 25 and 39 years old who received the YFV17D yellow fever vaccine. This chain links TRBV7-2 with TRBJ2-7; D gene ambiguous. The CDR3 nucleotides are TGTGCCAGCAGCCTAGATCGAAGGAAGAACTACGAGCAGTACTTC. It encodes CASSLDRRKNYEQYF. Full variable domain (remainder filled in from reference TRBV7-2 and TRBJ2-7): GAGVSQSPSNKVTEKGKDVELRCDPISGHTALYWYRQSLGQGLEFLIYFQGNSAPDKSGLPSDRFSAERTGGSVSTLTIQRTQQEDSAVYLCASSLDRRKNYEQYFGPGTRLTVT.